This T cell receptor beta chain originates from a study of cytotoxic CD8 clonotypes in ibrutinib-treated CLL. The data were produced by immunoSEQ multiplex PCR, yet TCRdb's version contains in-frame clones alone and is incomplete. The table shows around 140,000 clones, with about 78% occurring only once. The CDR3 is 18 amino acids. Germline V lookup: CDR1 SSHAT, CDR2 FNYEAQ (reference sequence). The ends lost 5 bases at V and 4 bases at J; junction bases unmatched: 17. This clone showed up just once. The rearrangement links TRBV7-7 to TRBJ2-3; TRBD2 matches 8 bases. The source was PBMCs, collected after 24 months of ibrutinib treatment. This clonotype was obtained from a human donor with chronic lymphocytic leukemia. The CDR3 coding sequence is TGTGCCAGCAGCCCGCTACCGGGACTAGGAGGGCATGCAGATACGCAGTATTTT. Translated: CASSPLPGLGGHADTQYF.